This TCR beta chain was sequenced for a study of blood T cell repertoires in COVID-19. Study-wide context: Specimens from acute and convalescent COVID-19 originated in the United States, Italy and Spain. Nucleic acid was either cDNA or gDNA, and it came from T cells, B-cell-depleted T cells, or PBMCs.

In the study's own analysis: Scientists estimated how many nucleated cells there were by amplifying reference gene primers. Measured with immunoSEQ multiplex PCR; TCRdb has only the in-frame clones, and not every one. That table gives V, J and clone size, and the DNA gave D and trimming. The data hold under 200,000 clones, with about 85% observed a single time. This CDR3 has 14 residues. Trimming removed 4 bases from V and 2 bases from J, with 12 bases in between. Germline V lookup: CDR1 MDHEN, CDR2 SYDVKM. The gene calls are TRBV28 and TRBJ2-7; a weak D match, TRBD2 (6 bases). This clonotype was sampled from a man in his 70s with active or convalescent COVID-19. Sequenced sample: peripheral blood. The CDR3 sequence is CASSWGGGAYEQYF. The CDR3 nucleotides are TGTGCCAGCAGTTGGGGCGGAGGGGCCTACGAGCAGTACTTC.